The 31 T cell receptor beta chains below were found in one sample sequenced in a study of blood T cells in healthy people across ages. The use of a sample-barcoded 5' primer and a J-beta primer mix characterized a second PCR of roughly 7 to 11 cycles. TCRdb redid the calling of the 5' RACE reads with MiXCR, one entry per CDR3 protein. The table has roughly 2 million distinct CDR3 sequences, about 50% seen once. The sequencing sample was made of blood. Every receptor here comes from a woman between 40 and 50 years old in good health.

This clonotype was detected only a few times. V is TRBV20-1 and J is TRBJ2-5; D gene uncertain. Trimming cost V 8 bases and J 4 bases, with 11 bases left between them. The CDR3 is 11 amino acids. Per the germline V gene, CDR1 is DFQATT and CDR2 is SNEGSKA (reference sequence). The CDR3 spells CSSTWRETQYF. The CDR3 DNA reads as TGCAGTTCTACCTGGCGAGAGACCCAGTACTTC.

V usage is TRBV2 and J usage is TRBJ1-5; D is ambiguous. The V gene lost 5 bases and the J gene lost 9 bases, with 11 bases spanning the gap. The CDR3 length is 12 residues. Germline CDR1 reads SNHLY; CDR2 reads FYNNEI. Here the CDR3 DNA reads TGTGCCAGCAGTCTCTCAAAAGGGCCCCAGCATTTT. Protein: CASSLSKGPQHF.

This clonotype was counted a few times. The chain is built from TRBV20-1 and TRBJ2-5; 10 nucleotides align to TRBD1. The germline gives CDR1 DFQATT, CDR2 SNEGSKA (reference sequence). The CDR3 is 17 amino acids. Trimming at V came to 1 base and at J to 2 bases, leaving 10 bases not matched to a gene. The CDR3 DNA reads TGCAGTGCTAGAGCTAATCCGGGACAGGGGAAACAAGAGACCCAGTACTTC. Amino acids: CSARANPGQGKQETQYF.

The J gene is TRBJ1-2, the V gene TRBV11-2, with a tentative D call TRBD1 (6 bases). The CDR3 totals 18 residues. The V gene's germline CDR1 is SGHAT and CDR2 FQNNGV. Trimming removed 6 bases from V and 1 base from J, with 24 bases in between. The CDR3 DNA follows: TGTGCCAGCAGGCCGTCTCCACCCCACAGGGCCCTTAACTATGGCTACACCTTC. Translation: CASRPSPPHRALNYGYTF.

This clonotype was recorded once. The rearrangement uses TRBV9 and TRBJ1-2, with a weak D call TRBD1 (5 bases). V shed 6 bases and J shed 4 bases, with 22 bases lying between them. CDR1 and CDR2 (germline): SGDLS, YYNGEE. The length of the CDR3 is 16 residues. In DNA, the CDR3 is TGTGCCAGCACCAATCGAATAGCAGGCGGGGGCTATGGCTACACCTTC. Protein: CASTNRIAGGGYGYTF.

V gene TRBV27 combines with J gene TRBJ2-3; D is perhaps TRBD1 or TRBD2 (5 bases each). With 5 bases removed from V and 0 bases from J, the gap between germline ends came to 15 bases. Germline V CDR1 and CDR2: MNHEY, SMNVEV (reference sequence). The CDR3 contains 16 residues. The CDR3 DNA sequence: TGTGCCAGCAGTCGGGACGGGATTCCTAGCACAGATACGCAGTATTTT. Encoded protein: CASSRDGIPSTDTQYF.

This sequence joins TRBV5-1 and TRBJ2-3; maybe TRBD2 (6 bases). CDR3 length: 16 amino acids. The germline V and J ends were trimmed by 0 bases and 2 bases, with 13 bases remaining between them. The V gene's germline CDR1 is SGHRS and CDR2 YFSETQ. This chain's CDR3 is CASSLGGTPPTDTQYF. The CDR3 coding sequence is TGCGCCAGCAGCTTGGGGGGGACTCCACCCACAGATACGCAGTATTTT.

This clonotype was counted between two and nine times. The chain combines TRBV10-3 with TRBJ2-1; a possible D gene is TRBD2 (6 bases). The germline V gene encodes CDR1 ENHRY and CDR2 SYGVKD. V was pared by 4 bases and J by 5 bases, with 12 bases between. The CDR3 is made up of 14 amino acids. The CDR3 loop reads CAISGSGLNNEQFF. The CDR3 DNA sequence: TGTGCCATCAGTGGCAGTGGACTAAACAATGAGCAGTTCTTC.

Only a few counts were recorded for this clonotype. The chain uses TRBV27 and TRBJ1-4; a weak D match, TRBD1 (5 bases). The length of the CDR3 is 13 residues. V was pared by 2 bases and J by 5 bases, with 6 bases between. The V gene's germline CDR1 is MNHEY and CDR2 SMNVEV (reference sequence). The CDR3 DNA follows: TGTGCCAGCAGTTTAAGGGGAAATGAAAAACTGTTTTTT. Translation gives CASSLRGNEKLFF.

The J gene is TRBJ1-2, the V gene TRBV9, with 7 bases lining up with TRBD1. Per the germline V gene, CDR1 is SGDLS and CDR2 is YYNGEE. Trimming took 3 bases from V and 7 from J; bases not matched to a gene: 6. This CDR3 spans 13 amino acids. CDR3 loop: CASSGGGTAGYTF. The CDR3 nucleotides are TGTGCCAGCAGCGGGGGGGGGACAGCTGGCTACACCTTC. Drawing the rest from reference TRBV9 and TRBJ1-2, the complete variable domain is DSGVTQTPKHLITATGQRVTLRCSPRSGDLSVYWYQQSLDQGLQFLIQYYNGEERAKGNILERFSAQQFPDLHSELNLSSLELGDSALYFCASSGGGTAGYTFGSGTRLTVV.

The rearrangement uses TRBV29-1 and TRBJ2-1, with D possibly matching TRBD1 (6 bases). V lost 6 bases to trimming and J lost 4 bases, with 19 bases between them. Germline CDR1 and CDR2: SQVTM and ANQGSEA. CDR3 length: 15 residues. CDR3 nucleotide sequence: TGCAGCGTCCCGCATTTGACAGGAGTTTACAATGAGCAGTTCTTC. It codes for CSVPHLTGVYNEQFF.

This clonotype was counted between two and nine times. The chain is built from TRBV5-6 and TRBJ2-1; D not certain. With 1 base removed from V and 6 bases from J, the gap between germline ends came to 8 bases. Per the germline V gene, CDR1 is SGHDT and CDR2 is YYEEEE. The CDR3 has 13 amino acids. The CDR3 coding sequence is TGTGCCAGCAGCTTGAGCCCGCGCAATGAGCAGTTCTTC. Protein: CASSLSPRNEQFF. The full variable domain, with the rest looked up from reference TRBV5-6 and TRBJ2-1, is DAGVTQSPTHLIKTRGQQVTLRCSPKSGHDTVSWYQQALGQGPQFIFQYYEEEERQRGNFPDRFSGHQFPNYSSELNVNALLLGDSALYLCASSLSPRNEQFFGPGTRLTVL.

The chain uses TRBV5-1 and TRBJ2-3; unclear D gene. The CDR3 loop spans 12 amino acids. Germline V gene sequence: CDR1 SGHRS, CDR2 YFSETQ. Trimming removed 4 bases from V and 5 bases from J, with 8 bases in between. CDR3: CASSVHIDTQYF. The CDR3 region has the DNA TGCGCCAGCAGCGTGCACATAGATACGCAGTATTTT.

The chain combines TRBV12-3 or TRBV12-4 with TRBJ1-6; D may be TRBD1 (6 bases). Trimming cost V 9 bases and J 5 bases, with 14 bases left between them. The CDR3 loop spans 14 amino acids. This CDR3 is CARGIGQNNSPLHF. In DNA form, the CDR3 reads TGTGCCAGGGGGATAGGACAGAATAATTCACCCCTCCACTTT.

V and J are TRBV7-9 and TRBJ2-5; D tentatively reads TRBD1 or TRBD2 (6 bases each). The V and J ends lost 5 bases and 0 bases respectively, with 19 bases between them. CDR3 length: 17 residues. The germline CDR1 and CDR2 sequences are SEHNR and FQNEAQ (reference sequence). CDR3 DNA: TGTGCCAGCAGCAGGGGGTCGGCGGGGCGGTACCAAGAGACCCAGTACTTC. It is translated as CASSRGSAGRYQETQYF.

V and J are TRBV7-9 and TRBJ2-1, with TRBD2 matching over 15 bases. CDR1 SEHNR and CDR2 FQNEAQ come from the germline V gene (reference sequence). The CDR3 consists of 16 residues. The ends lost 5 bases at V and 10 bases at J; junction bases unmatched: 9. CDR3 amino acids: CASSLRTSGGGGEQFF. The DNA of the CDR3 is TGTGCCAGCAGCCTTCGGACTAGCGGGGGGGGCGGGGAGCAGTTCTTC.

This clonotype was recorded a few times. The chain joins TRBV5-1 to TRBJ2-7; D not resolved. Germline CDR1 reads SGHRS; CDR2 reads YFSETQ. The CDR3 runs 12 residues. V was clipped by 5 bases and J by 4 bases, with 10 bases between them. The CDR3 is CASRYWVYEQYF. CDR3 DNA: TGCGCCAGCAGGTATTGGGTTTACGAGCAGTACTTC.

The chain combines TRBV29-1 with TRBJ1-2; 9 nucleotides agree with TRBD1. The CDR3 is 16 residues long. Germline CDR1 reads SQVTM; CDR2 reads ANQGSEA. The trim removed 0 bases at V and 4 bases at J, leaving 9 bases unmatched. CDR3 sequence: CSVEEEGDRGFYGYTF. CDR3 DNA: TGCAGCGTTGAAGAGGAGGGCGACAGGGGGTTCTATGGCTACACCTTC.

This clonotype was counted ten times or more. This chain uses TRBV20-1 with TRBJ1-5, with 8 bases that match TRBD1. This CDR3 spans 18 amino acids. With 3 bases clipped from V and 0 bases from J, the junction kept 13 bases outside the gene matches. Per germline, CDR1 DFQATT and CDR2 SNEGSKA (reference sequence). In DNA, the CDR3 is TGCAGTGCTAGCAAGCCGGGACAGGACTATTATAGCAATCAGCCCCAGCATTTT. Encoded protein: CSASKPGQDYYSNQPQHF.

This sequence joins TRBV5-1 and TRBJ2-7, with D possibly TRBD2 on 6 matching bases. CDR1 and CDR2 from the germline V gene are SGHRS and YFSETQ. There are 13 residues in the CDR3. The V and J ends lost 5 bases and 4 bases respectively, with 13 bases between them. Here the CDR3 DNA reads TGCGCCAGCAGATTCTCGCGGGGTTACGAGCAGTACTTC. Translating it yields CASRFSRGYEQYF. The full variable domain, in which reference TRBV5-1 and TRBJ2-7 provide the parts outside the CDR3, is KAGVTQTPRYLIKTRGQQVTLSCSPISGHRSVSWYQQTPGQGLQFLFEYFSETQRNKGNFPGRFSGRQFSNSRSEMNVSTLELGDSALYLCASRFSRGYEQYFGPGTRLTVT.

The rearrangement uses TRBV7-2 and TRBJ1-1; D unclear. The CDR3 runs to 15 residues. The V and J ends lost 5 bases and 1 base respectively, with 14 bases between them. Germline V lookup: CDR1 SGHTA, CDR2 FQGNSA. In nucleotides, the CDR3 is TGTGCCAGCAGCCCAAGGCGTCCAGCGAACACTGAAGCTTTCTTT. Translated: CASSPRRPANTEAFF.

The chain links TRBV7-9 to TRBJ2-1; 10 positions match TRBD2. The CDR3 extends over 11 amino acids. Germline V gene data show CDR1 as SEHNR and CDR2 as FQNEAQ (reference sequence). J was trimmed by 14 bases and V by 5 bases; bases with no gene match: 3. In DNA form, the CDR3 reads TGTGCCAGCAGCGCAGCGGGGGGGGAGTTCTTC. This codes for CASSAAGGEFF.

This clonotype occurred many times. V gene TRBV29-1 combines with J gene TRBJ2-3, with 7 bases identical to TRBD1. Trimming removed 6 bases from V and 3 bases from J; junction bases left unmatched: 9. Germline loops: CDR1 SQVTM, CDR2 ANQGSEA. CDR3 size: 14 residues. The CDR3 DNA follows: TGCAGCGTGAGACCGGGACAGCCTACAGATACGCAGTATTTT. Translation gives CSVRPGQPTDTQYF.

The CDR3 nucleotides are TGTGCCAGCCAGGTAAAGGGGATCAGTGAGCAGTTCTTC. It codes for CASQVKGISEQFF. The chain recombines TRBV6-1 with TRBJ2-1, with D maybe TRBD1 (5 bases). Trimming cost V 8 bases and J 9 bases, with 17 bases left between them. There are 13 residues in the CDR3. Germline CDR1 is MNHNS and CDR2 is SASEGT.

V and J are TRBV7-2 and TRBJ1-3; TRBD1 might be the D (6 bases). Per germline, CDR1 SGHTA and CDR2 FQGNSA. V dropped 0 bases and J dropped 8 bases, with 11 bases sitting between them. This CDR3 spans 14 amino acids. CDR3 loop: CASSLAGGADTIYF. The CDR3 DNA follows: TGTGCCAGCAGCTTAGCGGGGGGCGCGGACACCATATATTTT. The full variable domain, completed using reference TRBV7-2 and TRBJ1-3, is GAGVSQSPSNKVTEKGKDVELRCDPISGHTALYWYRQSLGQGLEFLIYFQGNSAPDKSGLPSDRFSAERTGGSVSTLTIQRTQQEDSAVYLCASSLAGGADTIYFGEGSWLTVV.

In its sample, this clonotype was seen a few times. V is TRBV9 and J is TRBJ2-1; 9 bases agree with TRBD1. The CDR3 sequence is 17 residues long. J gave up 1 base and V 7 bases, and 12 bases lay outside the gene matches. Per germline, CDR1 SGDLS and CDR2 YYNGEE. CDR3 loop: CASGQGPSPSSYNEQFF. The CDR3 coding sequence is TGTGCCAGCGGACAGGGGCCCTCACCTAGTTCCTACAATGAGCAGTTCTTC.

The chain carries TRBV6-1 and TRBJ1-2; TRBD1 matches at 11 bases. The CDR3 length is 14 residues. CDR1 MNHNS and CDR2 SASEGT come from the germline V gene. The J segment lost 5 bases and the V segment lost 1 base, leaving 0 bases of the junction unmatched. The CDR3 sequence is CASSEGDRGYGYTF. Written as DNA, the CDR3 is TGTGCCAGCAGTGAAGGGGACAGGGGGTATGGCTACACCTTC.

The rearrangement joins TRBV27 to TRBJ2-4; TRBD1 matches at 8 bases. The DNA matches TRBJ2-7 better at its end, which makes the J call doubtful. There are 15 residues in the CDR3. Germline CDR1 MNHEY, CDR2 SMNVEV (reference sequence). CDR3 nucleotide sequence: TGTGCCAGCAGTTTATTAGGGACAGGCTTAGGCGAGCAGTACTTC. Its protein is CASSLLGTGLGEQYF.

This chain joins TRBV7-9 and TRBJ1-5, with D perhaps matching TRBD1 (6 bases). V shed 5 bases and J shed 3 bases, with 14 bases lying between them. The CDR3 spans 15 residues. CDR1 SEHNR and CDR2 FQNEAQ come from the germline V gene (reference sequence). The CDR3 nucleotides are TGTGCCAGCAGCGAGGAGGGGGGAATCAATCAGCCCCAGCATTTT. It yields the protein CASSEEGGINQPQHF.

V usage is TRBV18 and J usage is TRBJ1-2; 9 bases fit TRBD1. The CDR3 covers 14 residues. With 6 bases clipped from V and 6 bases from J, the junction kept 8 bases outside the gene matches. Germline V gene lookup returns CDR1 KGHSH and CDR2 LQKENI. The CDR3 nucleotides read TGTGCCAGCTCGCTACAGGGGGCCGGCGATGGCTACACCTTC. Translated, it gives CASSLQGAGDGYTF.

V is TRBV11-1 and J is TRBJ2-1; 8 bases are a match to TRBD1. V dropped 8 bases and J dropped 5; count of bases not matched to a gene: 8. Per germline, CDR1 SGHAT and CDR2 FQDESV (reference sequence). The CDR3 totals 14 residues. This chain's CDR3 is CASGWTGKDNEQFF. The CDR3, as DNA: TGTGCCAGCGGATGGACAGGGAAGGACAATGAGCAGTTCTTC.